This TCR beta chain was profiled in a study of T-cell reconstitution after alpha-beta-depleted transplantation in children. TCRbeta library construction was performed incorporating unique molecular identifiers. MiXCR, applied by TCRdb to the PCR reads, yields one record per CDR3 protein. In the table there are fewer than 1 million distinct CDR3 sequences, 15% to 20% of which are singletons. Study findings and constraints: T-cell numbers and diversity, one year after transplant, stemmed largely from T cells that were newly produced. Reported findings indicate that, about two months after transplant, alpha-beta T cells came from several hundred expanded clones, which were derived from non-depleted graft cells.

Worth noting for this clonotype: What it binds is not known.

CDR3 length equals 16 residues. The ends were cut back, 4 bases at V and 0 bases at J, with 14 bases in the middle. The germline V gene has CDR1 SGHRS and CDR2 YFSETQ. The chain couples TRBV5-1 to TRBJ2-1, with D unresolved. The source was PBMCs, mostly from graft donor cells, collected 360 days after TCRalphabeta/CD19-depleted stem cell transplant. The source is a male patient between 10 and 17 years old who had a stem cell transplant for acute lymphoblastic leukemia, so the T cells may come from the graft donor. CDR3 in amino acids: CASSHYLQSSYNEQFF. CDR3 DNA sequence: TGCGCCAGCAGCCATTATTTACAGAGCTCCTACAATGAGCAGTTCTTC.